One sample yielded the 10 T cell receptor beta chains listed below, sequenced in a study of shared clonotypes between healthy human individuals (dated by TCRdb to about 2020). Library construction relied on the immunoSEQ multiplex PCR assay. Sourced from immuneACCESS, this table was stored by TCRdb with only in-frame sequences that have V and J called. A share of the clones is absent; for the studies checked, an unresolved V gene accounts for under half, and the remainder has no known explanation. The sample table shows around 2.3 million clones, and approximately 96% are seen once. In total, the top ten clones hold 0.1% to 0.15% of the sample. Sequenced material: naive CD4+ T cells sorted from blood. Read against the paper, the sample's cell subset or site label means: CD45RA+ positively selected. The receptors were gathered from a man between 18 and 35 years old in good health.

The genes are TRBV6-4 and TRBJ2-1, with D possibly TRBD1 on 7 matching bases. V was cut by 3 bases and J by 0 bases, with 21 bases left in between. This CDR3 has 19 residues. Germline V gene lookup returns CDR1 MRHNA and CDR2 SNTAGT. CDR3 residues: CASSEGRWSGGSSYNEQFF. CDR3 coding DNA: TGTGCCAGCAGTGAAGGTAGATGGTCAGGGGGGAGCTCCTACAATGAGCAGTTCTTC.

V usage is TRBV2 and J usage is TRBJ2-2, with D tentatively TRBD1 or TRBD2 (5 bases each). Per germline, CDR1 SNHLY and CDR2 FYNNEI. The CDR3 is 15 amino acids. V lost 4 bases to trimming and J lost 7 bases, with 16 bases between them. This CDR3 reads CASSVWGYANGELFF. The CDR3 coding sequence is TGTGCCAGCAGTGTTTGGGGGTACGCTAACGGGGAGCTGTTTTTT. The full variable domain, in which reference TRBV2 and TRBJ2-2 provide the parts outside the CDR3, is EPEVTQTPSHQVTQMGQEVILRCVPISNHLYFYWYRQILGQKVEFLVSFYNNEISEKSEIFDDQFSVERPDGSNFTLKIRSTKLEDSAMYFCASSVWGYANGELFFGEGSRLTVL.

A remark on this clone: Other nucleotide sequences in the sample specify the same CDR3. The chain is built from TRBV10-1 and TRBJ2-2; TRBD1 matches at 7 bases. Germline assignment: CDR1 WNHNN and CDR2 SYGVQD (reference sequence). The V gene end was trimmed by 3 bases and the J gene end by 0 bases; junction bases not matched to a gene: 1. The CDR3 is 15 residues long. The CDR3 coding sequence is TGCGCCAGCAGTGACGGGACAGCGAACACCGGGGAGCTGTTTTTT. Its translation: CASSDGTANTGELFF.

The gene calls are TRBV7-2 and TRBJ1-6, with no clear D. Germline V gene sequence: CDR1 SGHTA, CDR2 FQGNSA. The CDR3 totals 16 residues. V lost 1 base and J 7 bases, leaving 14 bases between the germline ends. The CDR3 protein is CASSLDPGSKNSPLHF. In DNA, the CDR3 is TGTGCCAGCAGCTTAGACCCGGGGAGCAAAAATTCACCCCTCCACTTT.

The rearrangement links TRBV5-1 to TRBJ2-1, with TRBD2 matching 9 bases. This CDR3 is built from 16 residues. V dropped 0 bases and J dropped 4; count of bases not matched to a gene: 5. The germline V gene encodes CDR1 SGHRS and CDR2 YFSETQ. The CDR3 coding sequence is TGCGCCAGCAGCTTGGTCGCAGCGGGGGGTTACAATGAGCAGTTCTTC. Protein product: CASSLVAAGGYNEQFF.

This rearrangement joins TRBV5-5 to TRBJ2-1; 13 bases agree with TRBD2. CDR1 is SGHKS and CDR2 is YYEKEE in the germline V gene (reference sequence). The CDR3 has 16 amino acids. The V segment lost 3 bases and the J segment 4 bases; nucleotides outside the gene matches: 4. CDR3 in amino acids: CASSSRTSGGYNEQFF. In nucleotides, the CDR3 is TGTGCCAGCAGCTCGAGGACTAGCGGGGGTTACAATGAGCAGTTCTTC.

The V gene is TRBV11-2, the J gene TRBJ1-2, with 9 bases matching TRBD1. V lost 5 bases, J lost 2 bases, and 6 bases stayed unmatched. Germline V lookup: CDR1 SGHAT, CDR2 FQNNGV. This CDR3 spans 15 amino acids. CDR3 amino acids: CASSANRGRNYGYTF. CDR3 bases: TGTGCCAGCAGCGCCAACAGGGGGCGAAACTATGGCTACACCTTC.

CDR3 coding DNA: TGTGCCAGCAGCACGGGACTAGGTATCTACGAGCAGTACTTC. This translates into CASSTGLGIYEQYF. The chain joins TRBV7-2 to TRBJ2-7; 8 bases are shared with TRBD2. From germline, CDR1 is SGHTA and CDR2 FQGNSA. V shed 5 bases, J shed 3 bases, and the junction held 6 bases outside the gene matches. CDR3 length: 14 amino acids.

The sample holds one count of this clone. The genes are TRBV7-9 and TRBJ2-1; D remains unclear. In germline, CDR1 is SEHNR, CDR2 FQNEAQ (reference sequence). V lost 3 bases and J 9 bases, leaving 12 bases between the germline ends. This CDR3 contains 13 residues. The CDR3 DNA reads TGTGCCAGCAGCTTTGGGCCCGACACTGAGCAGTTCTTC. This translates into CASSFGPDTEQFF.

A note on this clone: Other DNA sequences in the sample encode the same CDR3. The chain recombines TRBV19 with TRBJ1-5, with D unresolved. CDR3 length: 13 amino acids. The V end was cut by 8 bases, the J end by 2 bases, with 10 bases between. Germline CDR1 is LNHDA and CDR2 is SQIVND (reference sequence). CDR3 bases: TGTGCCAGTTCGGATACTGGCAATCAGCCCCAGCATTTT. It yields the protein CASSDTGNQPQHF.